This TCR beta chain was sequenced during a study of somatic mutations in cytotoxic T cells in rheumatoid arthritis. Study-level information: Blood from the patient (about 33 ml EDTA) was drawn right after diagnosis, pretreatment.

Separation of CD4+ and CD8+ cells was performed by positive magnetic bead selection, and purity was verified by flow cytometry. Profiled with immunoSEQ multiplex PCR; TCRdb holds only in-frame clones, not every one. The sample shows about 20,000 clones, around 85% of them seen only once. This TCR was recovered from a woman aged 40 to 50 with rheumatoid arthritis. Sequencing was carried out using CD8+ T cells sorted from blood.

The CDR3 bases are TGTGCCAGCAGCCTATCTGGGACAGGGGAATACACCGGGGAGCTGTTTTTT. Protein: CASSLSGTGEYTGELFF. This chain uses TRBV7-6 with TRBJ2-2; 10 positions match TRBD1. The CDR3 is 17 amino acids. Losses at the gene ends were 5 bases for V and 3 bases for J; bases not matched to a gene: 9. The germline V gene encodes CDR1 SGHVS and CDR2 FNYEAQ.